The T cell receptor (beta chain) under discussion was sequenced for a study of beta chain features in type 1 diabetes. Study-level information: The patient and healthy donor groups were comparable for age, gender and cell yields. Findings and caveats of the study: People with Type 1 diabetes carried modestly yet significantly shorter TCRB CDR3s in all four CD4+ subsets.

It was one heparinised blood draw, averaging around 120 mL, that each donor gave. This CDR3 has 15 residues. Trimming removed 5 bases at V and 2 bases at J, with 16 bases between. CDR1 is ENHRY and CDR2 is SYGVKD in the germline V gene. This clone was found many times. Its cognate antigen is unknown. The sequenced template was cDNA made from the entire isolated RNA. Only in-frame clones appear in the TCRdb table, and some are missing; sequencing was by immunoSEQ multiplex PCR. The sample holds roughly 130,000 clones, 15% to 20% seen once. The sample was central memory CD4+ T cells from blood. The clonotype was recovered from a man aged 25-45 years with type 1 diabetes. The V call is TRBV10-3, the J call TRBJ2-7; the D is unclear. The chain's CDR3 is CAISPGPTTTYEQYF. CDR3 bases: TGTGCCATCAGTCCCGGGCCCACAACGACCTACGAGCAGTACTTC.